These 4 T cell receptor beta chains share one sample of origin, sequenced in a study of blood T cell repertoires in COVID-19. Clones were read by immunoSEQ multiplex PCR, and TCRdb kept only the in-frame ones, dropping some. The sample carries 200,000 to 250,000 clones, 80% to 90% recorded once. Sequenced: peripheral blood. The receptors derive from a woman of 80 years or more with acute or convalescent COVID-19.

The chain combines TRBV4-3 with TRBJ2-3; D is undetermined. Germline CDR1 is LGHNA and CDR2 is YSLEER. The V end was cut by 4 bases, the J end by 0 bases, with 11 bases between. The CDR3 runs to 15 residues. The CDR3 DNA reads TGCGCCAGCAGCCTAGAGAGAGGAAGCACAGATACGCAGTATTTT. It encodes CASSLERGSTDTQYF.

The gene calls are TRBV30 and TRBJ2-7; the match to TRBD2 covers 11 bases. Germline CDR1 is GTSNPN and CDR2 is SVGIG (reference sequence). The CDR3 runs to 17 residues. Germline trimming cut 0 bases from V and 3 bases from J; bases unmatched to any gene: 10. CDR3 coding DNA: TGTGCCTGGAGTGTTGGGGTACTAGCGGGGGCTCACTACGAGCAGTACTTC. Amino acids: CAWSVGVLAGAHYEQYF.

The rearrangement links TRBV5-6 to TRBJ2-3; possibly TRBD2 for D (6 bases). The CDR3 has 8 residues. Trimming pared 10 bases from V and 9 bases from J, leaving 6 bases between. CDR1 is SGHDT, CDR2 YYEEEE, per germline. CDR3 sequence: CAGGTQYF. The CDR3 DNA sequence: TGTGCCGGGGGGACGCAGTATTTT.

The rearrangement links TRBV6-2 or TRBV6-3 to TRBJ2-7; possibly TRBD1 for D (6 bases). Germline assignment: CDR1 MNHEY and CDR2 SVGEGT. This CDR3 is 15 amino acids long. Trimming took 1 base from V and 2 from J, leaving 12 bases between them. The CDR3: CASSYYGAGAYEQYF. The CDR3 DNA reads as TGTGCCAGCAGTTACTATGGGGCAGGGGCCTACGAGCAGTACTTC.